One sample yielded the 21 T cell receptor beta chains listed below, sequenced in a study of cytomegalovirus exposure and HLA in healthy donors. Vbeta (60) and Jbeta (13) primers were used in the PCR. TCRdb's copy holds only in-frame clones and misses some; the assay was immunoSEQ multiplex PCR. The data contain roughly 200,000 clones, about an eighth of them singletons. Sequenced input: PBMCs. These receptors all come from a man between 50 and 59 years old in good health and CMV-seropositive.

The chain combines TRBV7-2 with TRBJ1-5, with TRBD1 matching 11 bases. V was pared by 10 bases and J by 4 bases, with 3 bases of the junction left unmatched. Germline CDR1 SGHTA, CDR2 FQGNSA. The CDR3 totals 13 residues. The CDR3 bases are TGTGCCACAGGACAGGGGGCGAATCAGCCCCAGCATTTT. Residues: CATGQGANQPQHF.

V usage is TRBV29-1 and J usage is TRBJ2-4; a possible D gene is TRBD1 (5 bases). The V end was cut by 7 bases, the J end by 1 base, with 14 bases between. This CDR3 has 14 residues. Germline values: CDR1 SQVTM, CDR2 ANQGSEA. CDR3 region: CSGQDNLAKNIQYF. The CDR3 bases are TGCAGCGGGCAGGACAATTTGGCCAAAAACATTCAGTACTTC.

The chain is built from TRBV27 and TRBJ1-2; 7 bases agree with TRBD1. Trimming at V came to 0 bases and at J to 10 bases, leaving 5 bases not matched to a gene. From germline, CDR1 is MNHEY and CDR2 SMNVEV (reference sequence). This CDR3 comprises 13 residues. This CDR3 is CASSLSGTVDYTF. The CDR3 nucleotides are TGTGCCAGCAGTTTATCGGGGACAGTAGACTACACCTTC.

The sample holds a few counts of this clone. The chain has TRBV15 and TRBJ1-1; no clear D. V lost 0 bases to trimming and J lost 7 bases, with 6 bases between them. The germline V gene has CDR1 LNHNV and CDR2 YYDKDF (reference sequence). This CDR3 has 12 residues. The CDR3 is CATSRDGSEAFF. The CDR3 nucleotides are TGTGCCACCAGCAGAGATGGGAGTGAAGCTTTCTTT.

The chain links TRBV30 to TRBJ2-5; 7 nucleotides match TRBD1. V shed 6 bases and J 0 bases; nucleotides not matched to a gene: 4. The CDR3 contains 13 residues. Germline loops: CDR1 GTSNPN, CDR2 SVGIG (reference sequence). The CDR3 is CACRGGYQETQYF. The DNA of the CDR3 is TGTGCCTGTAGAGGGGGCTACCAAGAGACCCAGTACTTC. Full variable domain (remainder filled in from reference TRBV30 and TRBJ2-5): SQTIHQWPATLVQPVGSPLSLECTVEGTSNPNLYWYRQAAGRGLQLLFYSVGIGQISSEVPQNLSASRPQDRQFILSSKKLLLSDSGFYLCACRGGYQETQYFGPGTRLLVL.

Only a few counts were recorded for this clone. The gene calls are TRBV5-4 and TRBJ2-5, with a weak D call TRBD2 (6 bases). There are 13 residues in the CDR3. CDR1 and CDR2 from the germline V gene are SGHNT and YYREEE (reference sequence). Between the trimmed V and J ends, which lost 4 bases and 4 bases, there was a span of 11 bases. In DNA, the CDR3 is TGTGCCAGCAGCCGGGGGACGCTAGAGACCCAGTACTTC. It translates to CASSRGTLETQYF.

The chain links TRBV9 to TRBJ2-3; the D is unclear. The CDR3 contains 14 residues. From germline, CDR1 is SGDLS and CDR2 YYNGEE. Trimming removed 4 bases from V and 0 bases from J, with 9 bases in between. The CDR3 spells CASSLGSSTDTQYF. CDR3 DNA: TGTGCCAGCAGCCTCGGGTCTAGCACAGATACGCAGTATTTT.

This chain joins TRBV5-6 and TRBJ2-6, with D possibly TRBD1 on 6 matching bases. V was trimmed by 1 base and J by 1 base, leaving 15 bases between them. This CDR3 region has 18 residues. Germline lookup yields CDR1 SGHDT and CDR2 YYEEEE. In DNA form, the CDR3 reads TGTGCCAGCAGCTTGAGGGGGACGGGAATATCTGGGGCCAACGTCCTGACTTTC. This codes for CASSLRGTGISGANVLTF.

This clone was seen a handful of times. This CDR3 is CASNPSFAPSYGYTF. In DNA form, the CDR3 reads TGTGCCAGCAACCCCTCTTTCGCCCCTAGCTATGGCTACACCTTC. V and J are TRBV6-1 and TRBJ1-2, with no clear D. Trimming took 7 bases from V and 4 from J, leaving 19 bases between them. CDR1 is MNHNS and CDR2 is SASEGT in the germline V gene. CDR3 length: 15 amino acids.

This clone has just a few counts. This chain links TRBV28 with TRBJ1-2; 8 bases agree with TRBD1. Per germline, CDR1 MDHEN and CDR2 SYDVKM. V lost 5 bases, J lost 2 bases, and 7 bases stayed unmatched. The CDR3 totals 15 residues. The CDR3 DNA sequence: TGTGCCAGCAGTGACAGGGGCCCAAGAAACTATGGCTACACCTTC. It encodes CASSDRGPRNYGYTF.

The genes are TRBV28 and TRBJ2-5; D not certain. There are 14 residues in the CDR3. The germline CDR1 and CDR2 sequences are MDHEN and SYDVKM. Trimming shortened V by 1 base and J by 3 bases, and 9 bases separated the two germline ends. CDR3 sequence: CASSLLGSKETQYF. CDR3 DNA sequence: TGTGCCAGCAGTTTATTGGGCAGTAAAGAGACCCAGTACTTC.

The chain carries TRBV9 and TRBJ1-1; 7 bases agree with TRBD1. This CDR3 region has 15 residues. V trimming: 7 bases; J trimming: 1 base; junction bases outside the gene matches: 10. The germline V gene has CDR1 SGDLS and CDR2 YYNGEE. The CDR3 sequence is CASAKEQGTNTEAFF. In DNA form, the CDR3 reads TGTGCCAGCGCTAAGGAACAGGGGACGAACACTGAAGCTTTCTTT.

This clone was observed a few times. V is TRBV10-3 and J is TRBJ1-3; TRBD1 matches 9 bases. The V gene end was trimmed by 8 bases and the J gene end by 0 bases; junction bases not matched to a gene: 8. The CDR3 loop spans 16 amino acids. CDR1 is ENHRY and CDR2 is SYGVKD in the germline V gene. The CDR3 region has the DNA TGTGCCATCGCCGGGACAGGGCCTTCCTCTGGAAACACCATATATTTT. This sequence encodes CAIAGTGPSSGNTIYF.

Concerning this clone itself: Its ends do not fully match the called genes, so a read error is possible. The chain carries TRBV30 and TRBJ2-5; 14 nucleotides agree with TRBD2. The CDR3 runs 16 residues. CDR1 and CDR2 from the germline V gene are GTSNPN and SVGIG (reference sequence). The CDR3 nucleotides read TGTGCCTGGAGTGTAATGGGACTAGCGGGGGCAGAGGCCCAGTACTTC. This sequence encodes CAWSVMGLAGAEAQYF. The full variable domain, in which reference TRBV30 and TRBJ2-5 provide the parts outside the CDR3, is SQTIHQWPATLVQPVGSPLSLECTVEGTSNPNLYWYRQAAGRGLQLLFYSVGIGQISSEVPQNLSASRPQDRQFILSSKKLLLSDSGFYLCAWSVMGLAGAEAQYFGPGTRLLVL.

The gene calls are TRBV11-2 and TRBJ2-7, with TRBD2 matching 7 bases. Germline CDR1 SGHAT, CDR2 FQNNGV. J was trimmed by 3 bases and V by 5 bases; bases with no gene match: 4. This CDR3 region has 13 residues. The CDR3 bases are TGTGCCAGCAGCATGTTAGCGGGCTACGAGCAGTACGTC. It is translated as CASSMLAGYEQYV.

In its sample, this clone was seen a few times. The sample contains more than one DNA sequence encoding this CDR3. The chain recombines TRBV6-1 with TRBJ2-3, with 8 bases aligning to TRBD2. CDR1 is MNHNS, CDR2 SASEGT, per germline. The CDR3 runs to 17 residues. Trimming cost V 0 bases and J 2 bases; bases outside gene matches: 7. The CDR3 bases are TGTGCCAGCAGTGAAGCGCCGATAGCGGGGTACACAGATACGCAGTATTTT. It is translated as CASSEAPIAGYTDTQYF.

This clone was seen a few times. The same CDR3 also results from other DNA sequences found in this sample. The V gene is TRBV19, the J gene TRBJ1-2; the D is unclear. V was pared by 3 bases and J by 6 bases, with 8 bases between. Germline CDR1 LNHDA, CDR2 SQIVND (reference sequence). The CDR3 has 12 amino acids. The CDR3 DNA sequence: TGTGCCAGTAGTATCCGCGGGGATGGCTACACCTTC. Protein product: CASSIRGDGYTF. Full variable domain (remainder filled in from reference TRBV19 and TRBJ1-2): DGGITQSPKYLFRKEGQNVTLSCEQNLNHDAMYWYRQDPGQGLRLIYYSQIVNDFQKGDIAEGYSVSREKKESFPLTVTSAQKNPTAFYLCASSIRGDGYTFGSGTRLTVV.

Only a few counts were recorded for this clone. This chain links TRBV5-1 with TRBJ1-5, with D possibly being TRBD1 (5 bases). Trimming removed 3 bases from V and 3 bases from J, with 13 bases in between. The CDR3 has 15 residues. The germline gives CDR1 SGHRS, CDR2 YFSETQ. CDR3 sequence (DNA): TGCGCCAGCAGCTCCGGGGGGATGGACAATCAGCCCCAGCATTTT. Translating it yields CASSSGGMDNQPQHF.

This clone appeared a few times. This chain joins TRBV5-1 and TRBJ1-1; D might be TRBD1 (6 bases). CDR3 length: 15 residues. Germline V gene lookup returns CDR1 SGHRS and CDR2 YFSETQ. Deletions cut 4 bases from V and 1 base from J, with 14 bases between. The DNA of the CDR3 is TGCGCCAGCAGCATCACAGGGTTTGGGAACACTGAAGCTTTCTTT. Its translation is CASSITGFGNTEAFF.

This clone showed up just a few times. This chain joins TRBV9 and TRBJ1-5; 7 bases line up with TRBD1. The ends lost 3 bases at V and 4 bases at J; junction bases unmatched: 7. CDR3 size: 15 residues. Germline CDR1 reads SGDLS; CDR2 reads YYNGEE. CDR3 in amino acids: CASSASDRSNQPQHF. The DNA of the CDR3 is TGTGCCAGCAGCGCATCGGACAGGAGTAATCAGCCCCAGCATTTT.

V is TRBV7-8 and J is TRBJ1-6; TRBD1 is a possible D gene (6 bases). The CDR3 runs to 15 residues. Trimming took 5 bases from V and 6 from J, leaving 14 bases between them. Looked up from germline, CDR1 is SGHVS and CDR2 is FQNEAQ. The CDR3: CASSVRDTANSPLHF. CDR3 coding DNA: TGTGCCAGCAGCGTCCGGGACACAGCTAATTCACCCCTCCACTTT.